This paragraph reports one T cell receptor (beta chain). Its specificity is not known. The sample belongs to a study of blood T cells in healthy people across ages. Study results and limitations: Observed TCR beta diversity per million T cells went down as age went up. This fall followed a roughly linear course with age. Any changes in expanded clonotypes were possibly confounded, as donor CMV status remained unknown.

Each individual donor underwent a draw of approximately 10 milliliters of peripheral blood. Extractions gave at least 5.5 micrograms of total RNA per sample. Germline V gives CDR1 LNHDA, CDR2 SQIVND (reference sequence). Trimming left V 4 bases short and J 7 bases short, with 14 bases between. This CDR3 comprises 13 residues. A sample-barcoded 5' primer and a J-beta primer mix were used in a second PCR of roughly 7 to 11 cycles. Each CDR3 protein is one row after TCRdb ran MiXCR on the 5' RACE reads. The sample carries roughly 720,000 distinct CDR3 sequences, about 53% recorded once. The source is a man of 80 years or more in good health. This sequence joins TRBV19 and TRBJ2-7; D is perhaps TRBD1 (6 bases). The material sequenced was blood. The DNA of the CDR3 is TGTGCCAGTAGTAGACAGGCCTACAATGAGCAGTACTTC. Its translation: CASSRQAYNEQYF.